The 6 T cell receptor beta chains below come from one sample, sequenced in a study of cytomegalovirus exposure and HLA in healthy donors. Primers: 60 Vbeta forward and 13 Jbeta reverse. The assay was immunoSEQ multiplex PCR, and TCRdb's table has in-frame clones only and misses some. The sample has more than 80,000 clones, roughly 82% seen once. Sequencing was performed on PBMCs. These receptors were taken from a human donor in good health.

V is TRBV6-8 and J is TRBJ1-2; tentatively, D is TRBD1 (5 bases). CDR3 length: 11 residues. V was cut by 4 bases and J by 7 bases, with 7 bases left in between. Germline CDR1 is MNHGY and CDR2 is SAAAGT. The CDR3 loop is CASSSTVGYTF. CDR3 coding DNA: TGTGCCAGCAGTTCGACAGTTGGCTACACCTTC.

The V gene is TRBV11-2, the J gene TRBJ2-7; 11 bases agree with TRBD2. This CDR3 contains 19 residues. Germline V gives CDR1 SGHAT, CDR2 FQNNGV. V dropped 2 bases and J dropped 1; count of bases not matched to a gene: 13. For the CDR3, the DNA is TGTGCCAGCAGCTTACACCCCCCCGTGACTAGCGGGGTTTCCTACGAGCAGTACTTC. It yields the protein CASSLHPPVTSGVSYEQYF. Full variable domain (missing parts from reference TRBV11-2 and TRBJ2-7): EAGVAQSPRYKIIEKRQSVAFWCNPISGHATLYWYQQILGQGPKLLIQFQNNGVVDDSQLPKDRFSAERLKGVDSTLKIQPAKLEDSAVYLCASSLHPPVTSGVSYEQYFGPGTRLTVT.

The chain uses TRBV7-9 and TRBJ1-2; 8 bases line up with TRBD1. The CDR3 spans 15 residues. The germline gives CDR1 SEHNR, CDR2 FQNEAQ (reference sequence). The J segment lost 3 bases and the V segment lost 1 base, leaving 4 bases of the junction unmatched. CDR3 nucleotides: TGTGCCAGCAGCTTAGTAGCAGGGGGCGACTATGGCTACACCTTC. This sequence encodes CASSLVAGGDYGYTF.

The chain has TRBV5-1 and TRBJ1-2; TRBD1 agrees at 8 bases. CDR1 is SGHRS, CDR2 YFSETQ, per germline. With 4 bases clipped from V and 2 bases from J, the junction kept 7 bases outside the gene matches. The CDR3 spans 15 residues. The chain's CDR3 is CASSPGQEANYGYTF. CDR3 sequence (DNA): TGCGCCAGCAGCCCGGGACAGGAAGCGAACTATGGCTACACCTTC.

J is TRBJ2-5 and V is TRBV5-1; possibly TRBD2 for D (6 bases). The CDR3 contains 15 residues. Between the trimmed V and J ends, which lost 0 bases and 5 bases, there was a span of 14 bases. CDR1 and CDR2 from the germline V gene are SGHRS and YFSETQ. CDR3 amino acids: CASSLDQGGGETQYF. The CDR3 region has the DNA TGCGCCAGCAGCTTGGACCAGGGAGGAGGCGAGACCCAGTACTTC.

V gene TRBV6-5 combines with J gene TRBJ2-1; D might be TRBD1 (6 bases). The CDR3 is 13 amino acids. Germline V gene lookup returns CDR1 MNHEY and CDR2 SVGAGI. Trimming took off 0 bases at V and 10 bases at J, with 10 bases between the two ends. CDR3 bases: TGTGCCAGCAGTTACTCGAGAGGGGGAGAGCAGTTCTTC. Protein sequence: CASSYSRGGEQFF.